Listed here are 10 T cell receptor beta chains from one sample, sequenced in a study of shared clonotypes between healthy human individuals. Data came from immunoSEQ multiplex PCR; TCRdb stores just in-frame clones and leaves some out. The table records just over 2,000,000 clones, approximately 95% of them present only once. Only CD45RO-negative cells positively selected for CCR7 counted as naive CD8 cells, so terminally differentiated effector memory CD45RA+ cells were excluded. Material: naive CD8+ T cells sorted from blood. The receptors come from a man between 18 and 29 years old in good health.

The chain recombines TRBV2 with TRBJ2-1, with 10 bases lining up with TRBD2. Germline CDR1 is SNHLY and CDR2 is FYNNEI. The V segment lost 5 bases and the J segment 8 bases; nucleotides outside the gene matches: 9. CDR3 size: 15 residues. CDR3 DNA: TGTGCCAGCAGTCGCCAGCGGGAGGGCCTAGATGAGCAGTTCTTC. Residues: CASSRQREGLDEQFF.

J is TRBJ2-7 and V is TRBV4-1, with TRBD2 matching 9 bases. J gave up 2 bases and V 5 bases, and 4 bases lay outside the gene matches. The CDR3 consists of 14 residues. Germline CDR1 and CDR2: MGHRA and YSYEKL. This CDR3 reads CASSSREGTYEQYF. CDR3 coding DNA: TGCGCCAGCAGCTCGCGGGAGGGAACCTACGAGCAGTACTTC.

The chain carries TRBV6-6 and TRBJ2-7; D unresolved. This CDR3 spans 15 amino acids. Germline V lookup: CDR1 MNHNY, CDR2 SVGAGI (reference sequence). The ends were cut back, 0 bases at V and 3 bases at J, with 12 bases in the middle. This CDR3 reads CASSYSRGEFYEQYF. The CDR3 DNA follows: TGTGCCAGCAGTTACTCGAGAGGAGAATTCTACGAGCAGTACTTC.

A note on this clone: Other DNA sequences in the sample encode the same CDR3. The gene calls are TRBV7-9 and TRBJ1-3; D remains unclear. The CDR3 has 13 residues. V was shortened by 1 base and J by 2 bases, with 3 bases between the two germline ends. The germline gives CDR1 SEHNR, CDR2 FQNEAQ (reference sequence). The CDR3 spells CASSLGAGNTIYF. The CDR3 DNA reads as TGTGCCAGCAGCTTAGGGGCTGGAAACACCATATATTTT.

J is TRBJ1-1 and V is TRBV27; D possibly corresponds to TRBD1 (5 bases). This CDR3 region has 14 residues. The germline CDR1 and CDR2 sequences are MNHEY and SMNVEV (reference sequence). V was cut by 3 bases and J by 6 bases, with 14 bases left in between. The CDR3 protein is CASSFLGGGAEAFF. As DNA, the CDR3 is TGTGCCAGCAGTTTCCTCGGAGGAGGGGCTGAAGCTTTCTTT.

The chain joins TRBV4-1 to TRBJ2-7, with 10 nucleotides matching TRBD2. From germline, CDR1 is MGHRA and CDR2 YSYEKL. The CDR3 spans 16 residues. V trimming: 0 bases; J trimming: 2 bases; junction bases outside the gene matches: 4. As DNA, the CDR3 is TGCGCCAGCAGCCAAGATACTAGCGGGGCTACCTACGAGCAGTACTTC. Its protein is CASSQDTSGATYEQYF.

This clone was detected only once. This chain connects TRBV4-1 to TRBJ2-7, with 9 bases that match TRBD2. The ends lost 4 bases at V and 0 bases at J; junction bases unmatched: 7. The CDR3 consists of 16 residues. The germline V gene encodes CDR1 MGHRA and CDR2 YSYEKL. The CDR3 DNA follows: TGCGCCAGCAGCCGGGGTAGCGGGGGCCTCTCCTACGAGCAGTACTTC. Translating it yields CASSRGSGGLSYEQYF.

The chain recombines TRBV9 with TRBJ2-5, with 14 bases matching TRBD2. The CDR3 extends over 16 amino acids. Germline lookup yields CDR1 SGDLS and CDR2 YYNGEE. J was trimmed by 5 bases and V by 4 bases; bases with no gene match: 7. As DNA, the CDR3 is TGTGCCAGCAGCCCAATGGGACTAGCGGGAGAGGAGACCCAGTACTTC. It is translated as CASSPMGLAGEETQYF.

The genes are TRBV7-8 and TRBJ2-5; D unclear. V gave up 5 bases and J gave up 2 bases, with 12 bases separating them. CDR3 size: 14 residues. The V gene's germline CDR1 is SGHVS and CDR2 FQNEAQ. Here the CDR3 reads CASSRVFPQETQYF. In DNA, the CDR3 is TGTGCCAGCAGCCGGGTATTTCCACAAGAGACCCAGTACTTC.

The V and J genes are TRBV25-1 and TRBJ1-1; maybe TRBD1 (5 bases). Germline loops: CDR1 MGHDK, CDR2 SYGVNS. CDR3 size: 12 residues. V was shortened by 1 base and J by 6 bases, with 6 bases between the two germline ends. The CDR3 is CASSEWGAEAFF. CDR3 bases: TGTGCCAGCAGTGAATGGGGGGCTGAAGCTTTCTTT. The full variable domain, with the rest looked up from reference TRBV25-1 and TRBJ1-1, is EADIYQTPRYLVIGTGKKITLECSQTMGHDKMYWYQQDPGMELHLIHYSYGVNSTEKGDLSSESTVSRIRTEHFPLTLESARPSHTSQYLCASSEWGAEAFFGQGTRLTVV.